What follows are 24 T cell receptor beta chains derived from one specimen sequenced in a study of vaccination effects on CD4 cells after COVID-19. Their specific antigens are unknown. A roughly 10-day culture period preceded the isolation of CD4+ T cells. Each participant was administered two doses of either the BNT162b2 or the mRNA-1273 vaccine. Method: immunoSEQ multiplex PCR; TCRdb's copy keeps in-frame clones and lacks some. The table records around 62,000 clones, 74% of them present only once. The sample here was CD4+ T cells from PBMCs cultured without peptide, taken after COVID-19 vaccination. The source of these receptors is a human donor who received a COVID-19 vaccine.

V gene TRBV19 combines with J gene TRBJ2-3, with 7 bases fitting TRBD2. Germline CDR1 reads LNHDA; CDR2 reads SQIVND (reference sequence). The CDR3 is 15 amino acids. With 3 bases clipped from V and 9 bases from J, the junction kept 12 bases outside the gene matches. The CDR3 region has the DNA TGTGCCAGTAGTATGAGCGGGACCTCCTCGGGCACGCAGTATTTT. Protein: CASSMSGTSSGTQYF.

This chain connects TRBV9 to TRBJ2-2; a weak D match, TRBD1 (6 bases). CDR3 length: 15 residues. CDR1 is SGDLS, CDR2 YYNGEE, per germline. V lost 1 base and J lost 1, with 8 bases in between. DNA of the CDR3: TGTGCCAGCAGCGTATGGACAGTGAACACCGGGGAGCTGTTTTTT. Translated, it gives CASSVWTVNTGELFF.

The gene calls are TRBV28 and TRBJ2-7, with D tentatively TRBD1 or TRBD2 (7 bases each). Germline V gives CDR1 MDHEN, CDR2 SYDVKM. The CDR3 has 15 amino acids. Trimming left V 6 bases short and J 2 bases short, with 17 bases between. The CDR3 sequence is CASSPGGGLAYEQYV. The CDR3 DNA reads TGTGCCAGCAGCCCAGGGGGGGGGCTCGCCTACGAGCAGTACGTC.

The genes are TRBV6-2 or TRBV6-3 and TRBJ2-3; possibly TRBD2 for D (7 bases). Germline-derived CDR1 and CDR2 are MNHEY and SVGEGT. The V end was cut by 6 bases, the J end by 5 bases, with 18 bases between. CDR3 length equals 15 residues. The CDR3: CASSRWGGAGDTQYF. The CDR3 DNA follows: TGTGCCAGCAGCCGGTGGGGGGGGGCCGGAGATACGCAGTATTTT.

This chain links TRBV4-1 with TRBJ1-4; D is unclear. V was shortened by 0 bases and J by 0 bases, with 8 bases between the two germline ends. The CDR3 consists of 16 residues. Germline CDR1 and CDR2: MGHRA and YSYEKL. CDR3: CASSQDRIATNEKLFF. CDR3 DNA sequence: TGCGCCAGCAGCCAAGATCGGATTGCAACTAATGAAAAACTGTTTTTT.

This chain uses TRBV29-1 with TRBJ1-1; D is ambiguous. Trimming took off 3 bases at V and 1 base at J, with 3 bases between the two ends. There are 11 residues in the CDR3. Germline V gene sequence: CDR1 SQVTM, CDR2 ANQGSEA. CDR3 nucleotides: TGCAGCGTTGACAAGAACACTGAAGCTTTCTTT. Its protein product is CSVDKNTEAFF.

The chain has TRBV5-1 and TRBJ2-5, with D possibly being TRBD1 (5 bases). There are 12 residues in the CDR3. V was trimmed by 0 bases and J by 5 bases, leaving 5 bases between them. Germline CDR1 and CDR2: SGHRS and YFSETQ. CDR3 amino acids: CASSLEGETQYF. CDR3 nucleotide sequence: TGCGCCAGCAGCTTGGAGGGGGAGACCCAGTACTTC.

The chain links TRBV19 to TRBJ2-3; D gene uncertain. The CDR3 sequence is 15 residues long. The germline V gene encodes CDR1 LNHDA and CDR2 SQIVND (reference sequence). The ends were cut back, 5 bases at V and 0 bases at J, with 12 bases in the middle. The CDR3 bases are TGTGCCAGTAGTCCGAGGACGGCTAGCACAGATACGCAGTATTTT. Amino acid sequence: CASSPRTASTDTQYF.

The chain carries TRBV5-8 and TRBJ2-7; possible D gene TRBD1, 5 bases. The CDR3 covers 12 residues. Between the trimmed V and J ends, which lost 5 bases and 3 bases, there was a span of 9 bases. The germline V gene encodes CDR1 SGHTS and CDR2 YDEGEE. The CDR3 bases are TGTGCCAGCAGAGGGGTTTACTACGAGCAGTACGTC. This codes for CASRGVYYEQYV.

The V gene is TRBV6-6, the J gene TRBJ2-2, with D unclear. The CDR3 runs to 13 residues. V gave up 2 bases and J gave up 4 bases, with 5 bases separating them. Germline lookup yields CDR1 MNHNY and CDR2 SVGAGI (reference sequence). The CDR3 DNA reads as TGTGCCAGCAGTTACGTGGGCACCGGGGAGCTGTTTTTT. Translated: CASSYVGTGELFF.

The chain joins TRBV6-6 to TRBJ2-2; D is ambiguous. The CDR3 length is 13 residues. CDR1 is MNHNY, CDR2 SVGAGI, per germline (reference sequence). The ends were cut back, 2 bases at V and 6 bases at J, with 7 bases in the middle. CDR3 protein: CASSYNSAGELFF. CDR3 DNA sequence: TGTGCCAGCAGTTACAACAGCGCCGGGGAGCTGTTTTTT.

The chain employs TRBV7-3 and TRBJ2-1; 8 bases are a match to TRBD2. The CDR3 is 16 amino acids. V gave up 5 bases and J gave up 6 bases; unmatched junction bases: 12. The germline V gene encodes CDR1 SGHTA and CDR2 FQGTGA. CDR3 bases: TGTGCCAGCAGCGTCCAAAGCGGGGGTCTCGTCAATGAGCAGTTCTTC. This gives the protein CASSVQSGGLVNEQFF.

The CDR3 bases are TGTGCCAGCAGTGATTTTGGACACCAACTAAATTCACCCCTCCACTTT. Protein sequence: CASSDFGHQLNSPLHF. The chain combines TRBV2 with TRBJ1-6; D is possibly TRBD1 (5 bases). CDR3 length: 16 residues. Deletions cut 3 bases from V and 7 bases from J, with 16 bases between. Looked up from germline, CDR1 is SNHLY and CDR2 is FYNNEI. The variable domain in full, with the rest retrieved from reference TRBV2 and TRBJ1-6, is EPEVTQTPSHQVTQMGQEVILRCVPISNHLYFYWYRQILGQKVEFLVSFYNNEISEKSEIFDDQFSVERPDGSNFTLKIRSTKLEDSAMYFCASSDFGHQLNSPLHFGNGTRLTVT.

This chain connects TRBV19 to TRBJ1-5; D might be TRBD1 (5 bases). V lost 4 bases to trimming and J lost 4 bases, with 17 bases between them. The CDR3 loop spans 16 amino acids. Germline CDR1 and CDR2: LNHDA and SQIVND (reference sequence). In DNA form, the CDR3 reads TGTGCCAGTAGTACAAACCCGGCAGGGCTGAATCAGCCCCAGCATTTT. Protein product: CASSTNPAGLNQPQHF. The full variable domain, completed using reference TRBV19 and TRBJ1-5, is DGGITQSPKYLFRKEGQNVTLSCEQNLNHDAMYWYRQDPGQGLRLIYYSQIVNDFQKGDIAEGYSVSREKKESFPLTVTSAQKNPTAFYLCASSTNPAGLNQPQHFGDGTRLSIL.

The chain's CDR3 is CASSYVGAHGYTF. The CDR3 coding sequence is TGTGCCAGCAGTTACGTGGGGGCGCATGGCTACACCTTC. The rearrangement uses TRBV6-2 or TRBV6-3 and TRBJ1-2; D might be TRBD1 (6 bases). Germline V gives CDR1 MNHEY, CDR2 SVGEGT. The CDR3 is made up of 13 amino acids. V lost 2 bases to trimming and J lost 6 bases, with 10 bases between them.

The CDR3 region is CASSAGTGGPYEQYV. The CDR3 nucleotides read TGCGCCAGCAGTGCCGGGACAGGGGGGCCCTACGAGCAGTACGTC. The chain has TRBV10-1 and TRBJ2-7, with TRBD1 matching 11 bases. With 4 bases clipped from V and 2 bases from J, the junction kept 4 bases outside the gene matches. This CDR3 is built from 15 residues. CDR1 is WNHNN, CDR2 SYGVQD, per germline (reference sequence).

V usage is TRBV7-2 and J usage is TRBJ2-5, with D maybe TRBD1 (5 bases). This CDR3 region has 15 residues. Germline-derived CDR1 and CDR2 are SGHTA and FQGNSA. The V end was cut by 8 bases, the J end by 5 bases, with 21 bases between. The CDR3 here is CASGAPRWGRETQYF. Written as DNA, the CDR3 is TGTGCCAGCGGCGCGCCCAGATGGGGCAGGGAGACCCAGTACTTC.

The V gene is TRBV5-1, the J gene TRBJ1-1; D is uncertain. The V end lost 0 bases, the J end lost 5 bases, and 11 bases lay between the germline ends. This CDR3 comprises 14 residues. Germline-derived CDR1 and CDR2 are SGHRS and YFSETQ. The CDR3 DNA reads as TGCGCCAGCAGCTTGGCTCCGGGTGGAACTGAAGCTTTCTTT. Protein: CASSLAPGGTEAFF.

This chain connects TRBV30 to TRBJ2-5; D remains unclear. The V gene lost 5 bases and the J gene lost 4 bases, with 11 bases spanning the gap. The CDR3 length is 12 residues. Germline loops: CDR1 GTSNPN, CDR2 SVGIG (reference sequence). CDR3 protein: CAWGPRGETQYF. The CDR3, as DNA: TGTGCCTGGGGTCCCCGCGGAGAGACCCAGTACTTC.

This clone was picked up a small number of times. The chain uses TRBV2 and TRBJ2-7; either TRBD1 or TRBD2 may fit D (5 bases each). This CDR3 is built from 13 residues. The germline CDR1 and CDR2 sequences are SNHLY and FYNNEI. Trimming pared 2 bases from V and 5 bases from J, leaving 10 bases between. The CDR3, as DNA: TGTGCCAGCAGTGAAAGCAGGGACCACGAGCAGTACGTC. Amino acid sequence: CASSESRDHEQYV.

The chain carries TRBV28 and TRBJ1-2; TRBD1 matches at 7 bases. Germline V lookup: CDR1 MDHEN, CDR2 SYDVKM. The CDR3 consists of 13 residues. V lost 7 bases to trimming and J lost 4 bases; unmatched junction nucleotides: 6. The CDR3 bases are TGTGCCAGCAATAGGGGGCGGGGCTATGGCTACACCTTC. Protein: CASNRGRGYGYTF.

The chain has TRBV6-5 and TRBJ2-5; 8 bases are a match to TRBD2. This CDR3 is built from 16 residues. Germline CDR1 is MNHEY and CDR2 is SVGAGI. Unmatched junction bases numbered 7, after V lost 4 bases and J lost 0 bases. The CDR3 DNA sequence: TGTGCCAGCAGTTCCTCGAAGCGGGGGAACCAAGAGACCCAGTACTTC. It specifies CASSSSKRGNQETQYF.

J is TRBJ1-6 and V is TRBV19; 8 nucleotides align to TRBD1. CDR1 and CDR2 from the germline V gene are LNHDA and SQIVND (reference sequence). CDR3 length equals 14 residues. V lost 5 bases and J lost 16; bases outside the gene matches: 13. The chain's CDR3 is CASSSRTGPEGLHF. CDR3 DNA: TGTGCCAGTAGTTCCCGGACAGGGCCCGAGGGACTCCACTTT.

The chain links TRBV7-3 to TRBJ1-1, with D possibly matching TRBD1 (5 bases). Trimming removed 1 base from V and 3 bases from J, with 6 bases in between. The CDR3 is 13 residues long. Per germline, CDR1 SGHTA and CDR2 FQGTGA. DNA for the CDR3: TGTGCCAGCAGCTTAAAAGGGGACACTGAAGCTTTCTTT. Amino acid sequence: CASSLKGDTEAFF.